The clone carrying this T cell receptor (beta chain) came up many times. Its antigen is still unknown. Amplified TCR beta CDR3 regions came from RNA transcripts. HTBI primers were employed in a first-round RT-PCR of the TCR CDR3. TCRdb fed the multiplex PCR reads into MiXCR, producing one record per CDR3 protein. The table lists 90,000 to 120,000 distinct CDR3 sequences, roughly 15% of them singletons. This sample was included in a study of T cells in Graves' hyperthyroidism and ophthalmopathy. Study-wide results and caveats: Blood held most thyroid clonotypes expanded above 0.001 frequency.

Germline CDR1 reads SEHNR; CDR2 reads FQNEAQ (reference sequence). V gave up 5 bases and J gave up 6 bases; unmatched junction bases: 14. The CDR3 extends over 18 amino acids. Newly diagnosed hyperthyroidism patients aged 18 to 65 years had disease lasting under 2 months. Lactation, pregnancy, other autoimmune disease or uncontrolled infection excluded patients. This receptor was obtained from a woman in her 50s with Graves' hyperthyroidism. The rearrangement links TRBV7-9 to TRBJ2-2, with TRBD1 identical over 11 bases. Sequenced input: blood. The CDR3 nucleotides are TGTGCCAGCAGCAGTTCGGACAGGGGGCGGAGGTCCTCCGGGGAGCTGTTTTTT. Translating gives CASSSSDRGRRSSGELFF.